Described below is a single T cell receptor (beta chain) sequence and its context. The germline V gene has CDR1 GTSNPN and CDR2 SVGIG (reference sequence). The CDR3 totals 15 residues. The ends lost 2 bases at V and 4 bases at J; junction bases unmatched: 5. This record belongs to a study of blood T cell repertoires in COVID-19. Background on the study: Acute and convalescent COVID-19 specimens originated in the United States, Italy and Spain. PBMCs, B-cell-depleted T cells, or T cells were the source of the cDNA or gDNA that made up the material.

The authors' processing: Quantification of nucleated cells was approximated via reference gene primer amplification. This table comes from immunoSEQ multiplex PCR, and its TCRdb copy is limited to in-frame clones, with some not included. V, J and clone size are taken as reported in that table, and D and trimming were inferred from the DNA itself. The table has over 150,000 clones, approximately 83% seen once. The chain uses TRBV30 and TRBJ2-6, with 7 bases aligning to TRBD1. The receptor was isolated from a woman of 80 years or more with active or convalescent COVID-19. Sequencing was performed on peripheral blood. Here the CDR3 reads CAWSTTGLGANVLTF. In nucleotides, the CDR3 is TGTGCCTGGAGTACGACAGGGTTAGGGGCCAACGTCCTGACTTTC. The complete variable domain, with remaining parts taken from reference TRBV30 and TRBJ2-6, reads SQTIHQWPATLVQPVGSPLSLECTVEGTSNPNLYWYRQAAGRGLQLLFYSVGIGQISSEVPQNLSASRPQDRQFILSSKKLLLSDSGFYLCAWSTTGLGANVLTFGAGSRLTVL.